The rows below give T cell receptor beta chains drawn from one sample of a study of cytomegalovirus exposure and HLA in healthy donors. Generated by immunoSEQ multiplex PCR, the TCRdb table keeps only in-frame clones and is missing some. Among some 160,000 clones, about 85% were seen once, and the ten largest hold roughly 2.7%. The sample was PBMCs. Source of these receptors: a boy younger than 10 in good health and CMV-seronegative. The CDR3 runs from the conserved cysteine through the conserved F or W. A D gene is named only where the DNA matches it firmly. Clone size appears in some rows only: once, few, many, or a class for an expanded clone.

abundance: NA
v_gene: TRBV29-1
d_gene: NA
j_gene: TRBJ1-4
CDR3nt: TGCGGCCTCAGACAGTCGACTAATGAAAAACTGTTTTTT
CDR3aa: CGLRQSTNEKLFF

abundance: NA
v_gene: TRBV5-5
d_gene: NA
j_gene: TRBJ2-2
CDR3nt: TGTGCCAGCACCAAGAGGTCGGGACTGAACACCGGGGAGCTGTTTTTT
CDR3aa: CASTKRSGLNTGELFF

abundance: few
v_gene: TRBV7-6
d_gene: TRBD1
j_gene: TRBJ2-7
CDR3nt: TGTGCCAGCAGCTTAGCGCGGGACAGGTCGTACGAGCAGTACTTC
CDR3aa: CASSLARDRSYEQYF

abundance: NA
v_gene: TRBV7-2
d_gene: NA
j_gene: TRBJ2-5
CDR3nt: TGTGCCAGCAGCTTAGGGGGACACCTCCAAGAGACCCAGTACTTC
CDR3aa: CASSLGGHLQETQYF

abundance: NA
v_gene: TRBV2
d_gene: NA
j_gene: TRBJ2-7
CDR3nt: TGTGCCAGCAGCGGGACTCTCTCCTACGAGCAGTACTTC
CDR3aa: CASSGTLSYEQYF

abundance: NA
v_gene: TRBV11-3
d_gene: NA
j_gene: TRBJ2-3
CDR3nt: TGTGCCAGCAGCTACGGACAGACTACAGATACGCAGTATTTT
CDR3aa: CASSYGQTTDTQYF

abundance: NA
v_gene: TRBV14
d_gene: NA
j_gene: TRBJ2-7
CDR3nt: TGTGCCAGCAGCCAAGGGACAGCCGCTTCCTACGAGCAGTACTTC
CDR3aa: CASSQGTAASYEQYF

abundance: NA
v_gene: TRBV5-5
d_gene: NA
j_gene: TRBJ1-3
CDR3nt: TGTGCCAGCAGCGGGGGGGGACTGTACTCTGGAAACACCATATATTTT
CDR3aa: CASSGGGLYSGNTIYF

abundance: NA
v_gene: TRBV12-5
d_gene: NA
j_gene: TRBJ1-3
CDR3nt: TGTGCTAGTGGTTTGGTACTGTCTTTGAAGGGAGCTGGAAACACCATATATTTT
CDR3aa: CASGLVLSLKGAGNTIYF

abundance: NA
v_gene: TRBV6-1
d_gene: NA
j_gene: TRBJ1-1
CDR3nt: TGTGCCAGCAGTGAACGATTTAGGGGAAACACTGAAGCTTTCTTT
CDR3aa: CASSERFRGNTEAFF

abundance: NA
v_gene: TRBV7-2
d_gene: NA
j_gene: TRBJ2-4
CDR3nt: TGTGCCAGCAGCTTAGCGCCTGTCAGGGGAAGTCAAAACATTCAGTACTTC
CDR3aa: CASSLAPVRGSQNIQYF

abundance: NA
v_gene: TRBV5-5
d_gene: TRBD1
j_gene: TRBJ2-5
CDR3nt: TGTGCCAGCAGCTTGGCCGTGACAGGGGGCGGGGAGACCCAGTACTTC
CDR3aa: CASSLAVTGGGETQYF

abundance: NA
v_gene: TRBV6-5
d_gene: NA
j_gene: TRBJ1-2
CDR3nt: TGTGCCAGCAGTGCTACCGGGGGAGGTGGCTACACCTTC
CDR3aa: CASSATGGGGYTF

abundance: NA
v_gene: TRBV2
d_gene: NA
j_gene: TRBJ2-4
CDR3nt: TGTGCCAGCAGTTCCACCAGGGTGGCGTATGGCATTCAGTACTTC
CDR3aa: CASSSTRVAYGIQYF

abundance: few
v_gene: TRBV5-4
d_gene: TRBD2
j_gene: TRBJ2-3
CDR3nt: TGTGCCAGCAGTTATCGGCGGGAGGGAGATACGCAGTATTTT
CDR3aa: CASSYRREGDTQYF

abundance: NA
v_gene: TRBV27
d_gene: TRBD1
j_gene: TRBJ2-7
CDR3nt: TGTGCCAGCAGTTCAACCGGGACAGGGGTTGTCGAGCAGTACTTC
CDR3aa: CASSSTGTGVVEQYF

abundance: NA
v_gene: TRBV29-1
d_gene: TRBD1
j_gene: TRBJ2-2
CDR3nt: TGCAGCTACCGGGACAGGGGTGTAGCCGGGGAGCTGTTTTTT
CDR3aa: CSYRDRGVAGELFF

abundance: NA
v_gene: TRBV9
d_gene: TRBD1
j_gene: TRBJ1-6
CDR3nt: TGTGCCAGCAGCATTTCCGGGACAGAGAATTCACCCCTCCACTTT
CDR3aa: CASSISGTENSPLHF

abundance: NA
v_gene: TRBV7-2
d_gene: TRBD1
j_gene: TRBJ1-6
CDR3nt: TGTGCCAGCAGCCTGGGACAGAATAATTCACCCCTCCACTTT
CDR3aa: CASSLGQNNSPLHF

abundance: NA
v_gene: TRBV13
d_gene: TRBD2
j_gene: TRBJ2-6
CDR3nt: TGTGCCAGCAGCGCCTGGGGGGGGACCTCTGGGGCCAACGTCCTGACTTTC
CDR3aa: CASSAWGGTSGANVLTF

abundance: once
v_gene: TRBV27
d_gene: NA
j_gene: TRBJ2-1
CDR3nt: TGTGCCAGCAGCCTAGACCTCATCGAATACAATGAGCAGTTCTTC
CDR3aa: CASSLDLIEYNEQFF

abundance: NA
v_gene: TRBV9
d_gene: TRBD1
j_gene: TRBJ1-4
CDR3nt: TGTGCCAGCAGCGTCGGGACAGGGGCCGCCGTAGGGGAAAAACTGTTTTTT
CDR3aa: CASSVGTGAAVGEKLFF

abundance: NA
v_gene: TRBV7-9
d_gene: NA
j_gene: TRBJ1-1
CDR3nt: TGTGCCAGCAGCCCCGGCGGGAACACTGAAGCTTTCTTT
CDR3aa: CASSPGGNTEAFF

abundance: NA
v_gene: TRBV6-5
d_gene: NA
j_gene: TRBJ2-1
CDR3nt: TGTGCCAGCGCGGAGGACAGTTACAATGAGCAGTTCTTC
CDR3aa: CASAEDSYNEQFF

abundance: NA
v_gene: TRBV9
d_gene: NA
j_gene: TRBJ2-1
CDR3nt: TGTGCCAGCAGCGCGGGGCTGGGGGGAAAATACAATGAGCAGTTCTTC
CDR3aa: CASSAGLGGKYNEQFF